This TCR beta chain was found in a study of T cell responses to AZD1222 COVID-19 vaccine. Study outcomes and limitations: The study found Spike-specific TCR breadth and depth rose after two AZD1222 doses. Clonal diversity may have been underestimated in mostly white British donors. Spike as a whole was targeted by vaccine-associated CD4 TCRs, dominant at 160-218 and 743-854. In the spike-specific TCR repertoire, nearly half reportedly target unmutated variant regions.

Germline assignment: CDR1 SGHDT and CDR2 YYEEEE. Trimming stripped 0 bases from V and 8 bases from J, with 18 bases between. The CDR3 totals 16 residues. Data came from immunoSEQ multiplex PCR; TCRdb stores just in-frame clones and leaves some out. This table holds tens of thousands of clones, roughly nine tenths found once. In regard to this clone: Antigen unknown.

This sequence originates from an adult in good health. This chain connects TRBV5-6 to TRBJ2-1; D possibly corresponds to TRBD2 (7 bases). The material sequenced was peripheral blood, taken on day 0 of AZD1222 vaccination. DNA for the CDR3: TGTGCCAGCAGCTTGGTTGGCCGGGGGGCTGACGATGAGCAGTTCTTC. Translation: CASSLVGRGADDEQFF.